The TCR beta chain described here comes from a study of T cell repertoires in cytomegalovirus infection. The study, taken as a whole, reports: Within the response measured ex vivo, HLA-C-restricted CMV-specific TCR beta clonotypes were dominant.

About this clonotype itself: Its antigen is not known.

TCRdb itself ran the reads through MiXCR, one entry per CDR3 protein. The repertoire includes about 570,000 distinct CDR3 sequences, roughly 43% of them detected once, and 48% sits in the top ten. CDR1 is DFQATT and CDR2 is SNEGSKA in the germline V gene (reference sequence). This CDR3 contains 16 residues. Trimming pared 7 bases from V and 3 bases from J, leaving 23 bases between. The source of this sequence is a human donor in good health (CMV status not recorded). Some clones in this sample may be carry-over from other donors' samples. This specimen consisted of cultured PBMCs, obtained from culture after CMV antigen stimulation. The chain is built from TRBV20-1 and TRBJ2-3; a weak D match, TRBD2 (7 bases). This CDR3 reads CSGEGPTGRGTDTQYF. The CDR3 coding sequence is TGCAGTGGGGAGGGACCAACAGGGAGGGGTACAGATACGCAGTATTTT.